The 15 T cell receptor beta chains reported below all come from one sample, sequenced in a study of cytomegalovirus exposure and HLA in healthy donors. Vbeta (60) and Jbeta (13) primers were used in the PCR. The repertoire was sequenced with immunoSEQ multiplex PCR; TCRdb's copy has only in-frame clones and lacks some. Of 100,000 to 150,000 clones listed, about four fifths are singletons. Sequenced input: PBMCs. The source of these receptors is a woman between 40 and 50 years old in good health and CMV-seronegative.

This chain joins TRBV7-9 and TRBJ1-5; D is perhaps TRBD1 (5 bases). The V gene lost 4 bases and the J gene lost 6 bases, with 19 bases spanning the gap. Germline V CDR1 and CDR2: SEHNR, FQNEAQ (reference sequence). CDR3 length: 16 amino acids. This chain's CDR3 is CASSSGMGEGRQPQHF. The CDR3 nucleotides are TGTGCCAGCAGCTCCGGTATGGGGGAGGGTCGTCAGCCCCAGCATTTT.

This clone showed up just a few times. The chain is built from TRBV2 and TRBJ1-2; 9 nucleotides match TRBD1. The CDR3 consists of 15 residues. J was trimmed by 1 base and V by 6 bases; bases with no gene match: 6. Germline V CDR1 and CDR2: SNHLY, FYNNEI. DNA for the CDR3: TGTGCCAGCAGGACCGGGACAGGGTTTAACTATGGCTACACCTTC. As protein: CASRTGTGFNYGYTF.

The chain employs TRBV7-9 and TRBJ1-4; 8 positions agree with TRBD1. Per germline, CDR1 SEHNR and CDR2 FQNEAQ (reference sequence). The CDR3 runs 15 residues. With V trimmed by 4 bases and J by 5 bases, 6 bases remained unmatched. As DNA, the CDR3 is TGTGCCAGCAGCTCCTTGGACAGGGCCAATGAAAAACTGTTTTTT. This codes for CASSSLDRANEKLFF.

The V gene is TRBV19, the J gene TRBJ1-1; tentatively, D is TRBD1 (6 bases). The germline CDR1 and CDR2 sequences are LNHDA and SQIVND (reference sequence). This CDR3 has 13 residues. V lost 6 bases to trimming and J lost 1 base, with 9 bases between them. CDR3 sequence (DNA): TGTGCCAGTAGAACGACAGGGAACACTGAAGCTTTCTTT. Translation: CASRTTGNTEAFF.

The chain recombines TRBV27 with TRBJ2-1, with 9 positions matching TRBD2. With 8 bases clipped from V and 6 bases from J, the junction kept 17 bases outside the gene matches. This CDR3 region has 17 residues. The germline CDR1 and CDR2 sequences are MNHEY and SMNVEV (reference sequence). The CDR3 DNA reads as TGTGCCAGCCGCTCCTTAGCCGCGGGAGGGCCGATCAATGAGCAGTTCTTC. Its translation is CASRSLAAGGPINEQFF.

Comment on this clone: The same CDR3 also results from other DNA sequences found in this sample. The CDR3 loop is CASSLGTSGSSYEQYF. Written as DNA, the CDR3 is TGTGCCAGCAGCCTCGGGACTAGCGGCAGCTCCTACGAGCAGTACTTC. The chain employs TRBV7-9 and TRBJ2-7; 11 bases fit TRBD2. Germline CDR1 reads SEHNR; CDR2 reads FQNEAQ (reference sequence). The length of the CDR3 is 16 residues. The ends lost 5 bases at V and 0 bases at J; junction bases unmatched: 6.

This rearrangement joins TRBV6-5 to TRBJ2-2, with D unclear. Germline V gene data show CDR1 as MNHEY and CDR2 as SVGAGI. The CDR3 runs 13 residues. The V and J ends lost 7 bases and 0 bases respectively, with 6 bases between them. Written as DNA, the CDR3 is TGTGCCAGCAAAGAGCCGAACACCGGGGAGCTGTTTTTT. Amino acid sequence: CASKEPNTGELFF.

The V gene is TRBV4-3, the J gene TRBJ2-1; 12 positions match TRBD2. The germline CDR1 and CDR2 sequences are LGHNA and YSLEER. Losses at the gene ends were 0 bases for V and 0 bases for J; bases not matched to a gene: 6. The CDR3 consists of 19 residues. The CDR3 DNA follows: TGCGCCAGCAGCCAAGATAGCCTAGCGGGGGGGCACTCCTACAATGAGCAGTTCTTC. As protein: CASSQDSLAGGHSYNEQFF.

The V call is TRBV29-1, the J call TRBJ1-2, with 8 bases that match TRBD1. J gave up 2 bases and V 4 bases, and 0 bases lay outside the gene matches. CDR3 size: 12 residues. The germline CDR1 and CDR2 sequences are SQVTM and ANQGSEA. The CDR3 sequence: CSVGTGNYGYTF. CDR3 nucleotide sequence: TGCAGCGTTGGGACAGGGAACTATGGCTACACCTTC.

Only one count was recorded for this clone. The rearrangement links TRBV4-3 to TRBJ2-3; weak D call: TRBD2 (5 bases). The CDR3 length is 16 residues. V lost 0 bases and J 2 bases, leaving 12 bases between the germline ends. The germline V gene has CDR1 LGHNA and CDR2 YSLEER. CDR3 DNA sequence: TGCGCCAGCAGCCAAGATGACTACAGATACACAGATACGCAGTATTTT. This encodes CASSQDDYRYTDTQYF.

V usage is TRBV10-3 and J usage is TRBJ1-3, with 7 nucleotides matching TRBD1. In germline, CDR1 is ENHRY, CDR2 SYGVKD. The CDR3 is 13 residues long. J was trimmed by 3 bases and V by 8 bases; bases with no gene match: 4. As DNA, the CDR3 is TGTGCCATCTTCGACAGGGATGGAAACACCATATATTTT. Protein sequence: CAIFDRDGNTIYF.

The chain links TRBV9 to TRBJ1-1; D not certain. This CDR3 has 14 amino acids. Trimming pared 2 bases from V and 1 base from J, leaving 9 bases between. Looked up from germline, CDR1 is SGDLS and CDR2 is YYNGEE. CDR3 sequence reads: CASSVRDKNTEAFF. CDR3 in DNA: TGTGCCAGCAGCGTCCGAGACAAGAACACTGAAGCTTTCTTT.

The rearrangement joins TRBV5-1 to TRBJ1-4, with a tentative D call TRBD1 (5 bases). V lost 0 bases, J lost 3 bases, and 9 bases lay in between. The CDR3 runs to 15 residues. Germline V gives CDR1 SGHRS, CDR2 YFSETQ. CDR3 sequence (DNA): TGCGCCAGCAGCTTGGTCGCCAGGGCTAATGAAAAACTGTTTTTT. It codes for CASSLVARANEKLFF.

CDR3 amino acids: CASGTSHSGANVLTF. As DNA, the CDR3 is TGTGCCAGTGGGACATCCCACTCTGGGGCCAACGTCCTGACTTTC. V is TRBV19 and J is TRBJ2-6, with a possible D match to TRBD1 (6 bases). V was clipped by 8 bases and J by 0 bases, with 11 bases between them. The germline V gene has CDR1 LNHDA and CDR2 SQIVND (reference sequence). There are 15 residues in the CDR3.

This clone was observed a single time. V and J are TRBV6-1 and TRBJ2-7; the D gene is possibly TRBD2 (6 bases). V was cut by 4 bases and J by 4 bases, with 11 bases left in between. Germline loops: CDR1 MNHNS, CDR2 SASEGT. This CDR3 is built from 13 residues. The DNA of the CDR3 is TGTGCCAGCAGTGCTATCGGGGGATACGAGCAGTACTTC. This encodes CASSAIGGYEQYF.